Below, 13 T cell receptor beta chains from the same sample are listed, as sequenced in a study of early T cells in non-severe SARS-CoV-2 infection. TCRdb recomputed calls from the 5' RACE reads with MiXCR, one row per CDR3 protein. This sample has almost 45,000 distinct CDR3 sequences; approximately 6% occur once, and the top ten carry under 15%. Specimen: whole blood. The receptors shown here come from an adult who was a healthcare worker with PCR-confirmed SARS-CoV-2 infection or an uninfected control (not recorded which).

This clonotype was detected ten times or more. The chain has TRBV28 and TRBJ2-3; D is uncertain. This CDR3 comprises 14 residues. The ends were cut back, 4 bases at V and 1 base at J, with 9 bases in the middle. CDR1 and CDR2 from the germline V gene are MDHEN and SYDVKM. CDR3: CASSYLSGTDTQYF. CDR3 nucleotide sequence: TGTGCCAGCAGTTATTTGTCCGGCACAGATACGCAGTATTTT.

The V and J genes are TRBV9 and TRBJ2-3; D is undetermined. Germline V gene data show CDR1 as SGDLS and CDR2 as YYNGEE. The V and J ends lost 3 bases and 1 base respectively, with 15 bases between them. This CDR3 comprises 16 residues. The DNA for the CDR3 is TGTGCCAGCAGCGCCCCTTCCAACCCCCGCACAGATACGCAGTATTTT. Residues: CASSAPSNPRTDTQYF.

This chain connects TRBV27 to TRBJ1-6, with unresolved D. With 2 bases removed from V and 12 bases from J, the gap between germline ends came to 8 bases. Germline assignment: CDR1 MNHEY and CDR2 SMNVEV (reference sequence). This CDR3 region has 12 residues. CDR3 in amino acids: CASSLGGGPLHF. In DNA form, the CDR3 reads TGTGCCAGCAGTTTAGGAGGAGGACCCCTCCACTTT.

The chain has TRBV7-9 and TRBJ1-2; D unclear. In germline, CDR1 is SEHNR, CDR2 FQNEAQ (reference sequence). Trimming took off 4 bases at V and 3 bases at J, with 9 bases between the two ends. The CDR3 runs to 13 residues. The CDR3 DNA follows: TGTGCCAGCAGCTCCGGGGTTTACTATGGCTACACCTTC. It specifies CASSSGVYYGYTF.

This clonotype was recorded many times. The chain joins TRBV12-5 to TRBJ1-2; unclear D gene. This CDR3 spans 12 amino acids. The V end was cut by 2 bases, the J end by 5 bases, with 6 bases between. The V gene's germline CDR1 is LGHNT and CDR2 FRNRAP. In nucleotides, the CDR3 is TGTGCTAGTGGTTTGCCCTCTTATGGCTACACCTTC. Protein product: CASGLPSYGYTF.

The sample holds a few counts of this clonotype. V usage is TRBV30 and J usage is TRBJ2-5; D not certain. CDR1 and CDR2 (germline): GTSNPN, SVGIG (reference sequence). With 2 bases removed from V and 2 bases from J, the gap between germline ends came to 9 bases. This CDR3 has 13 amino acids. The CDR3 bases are TGTGCCTGGAGTCTCCACAGTCAAGAGACCCAGTACTTC. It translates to CAWSLHSQETQYF. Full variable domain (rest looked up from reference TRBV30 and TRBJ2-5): SQTIHQWPATLVQPVGSPLSLECTVEGTSNPNLYWYRQAAGRGLQLLFYSVGIGQISSEVPQNLSASRPQDRQFILSSKKLLLSDSGFYLCAWSLHSQETQYFGPGTRLLVL.

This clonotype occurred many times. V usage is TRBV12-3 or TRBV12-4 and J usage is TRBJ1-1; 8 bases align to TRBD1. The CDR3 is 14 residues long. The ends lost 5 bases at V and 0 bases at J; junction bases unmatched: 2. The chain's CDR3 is CASSRTGMNTEAFF. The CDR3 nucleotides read TGTGCCAGCAGTCGGACAGGGATGAACACTGAAGCTTTCTTT.

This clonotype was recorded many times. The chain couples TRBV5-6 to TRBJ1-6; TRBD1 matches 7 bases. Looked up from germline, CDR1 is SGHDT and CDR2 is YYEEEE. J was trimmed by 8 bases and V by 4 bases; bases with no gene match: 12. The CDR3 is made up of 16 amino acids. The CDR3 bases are TGTGCCAGCAGCGGACTACAGGGGATGCGGTATTCACCCCTCCACTTT. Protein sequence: CASSGLQGMRYSPLHF. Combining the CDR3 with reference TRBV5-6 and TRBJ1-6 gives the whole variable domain DAGVTQSPTHLIKTRGQQVTLRCSPKSGHDTVSWYQQALGQGPQFIFQYYEEEERQRGNFPDRFSGHQFPNYSSELNVNALLLGDSALYLCASSGLQGMRYSPLHFGNGTRLTVT.

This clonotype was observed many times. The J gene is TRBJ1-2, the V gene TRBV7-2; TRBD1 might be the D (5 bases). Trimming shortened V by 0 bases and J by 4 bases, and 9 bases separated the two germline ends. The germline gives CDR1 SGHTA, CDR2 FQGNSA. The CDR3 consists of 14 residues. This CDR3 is CASSLAGAAYGYTF. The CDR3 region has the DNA TGTGCCAGCAGCTTAGCCGGGGCGGCCTATGGCTACACCTTC.

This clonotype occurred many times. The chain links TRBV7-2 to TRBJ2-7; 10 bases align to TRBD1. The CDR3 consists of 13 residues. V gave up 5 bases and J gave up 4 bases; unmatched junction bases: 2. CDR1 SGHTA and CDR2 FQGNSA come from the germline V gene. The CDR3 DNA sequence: TGTGCCAGCAGCAGGGACAGGGGTTACGAGCAGTACTTC. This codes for CASSRDRGYEQYF.

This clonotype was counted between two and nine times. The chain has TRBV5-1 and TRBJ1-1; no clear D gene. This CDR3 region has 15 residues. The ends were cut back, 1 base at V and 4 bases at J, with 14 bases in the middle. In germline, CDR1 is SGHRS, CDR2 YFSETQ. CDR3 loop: CASSLNGEPFTEAFF. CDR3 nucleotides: TGCGCCAGCAGCTTGAATGGGGAACCCTTCACTGAAGCTTTCTTT.

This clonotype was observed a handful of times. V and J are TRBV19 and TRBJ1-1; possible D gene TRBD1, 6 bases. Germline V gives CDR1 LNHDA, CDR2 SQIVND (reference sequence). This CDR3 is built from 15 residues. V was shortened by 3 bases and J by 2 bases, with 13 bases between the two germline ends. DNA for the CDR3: TGTGCCAGTAGTATGCGGGACACTGAAAACACTGAAGCTTTCTTT. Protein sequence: CASSMRDTENTEAFF.

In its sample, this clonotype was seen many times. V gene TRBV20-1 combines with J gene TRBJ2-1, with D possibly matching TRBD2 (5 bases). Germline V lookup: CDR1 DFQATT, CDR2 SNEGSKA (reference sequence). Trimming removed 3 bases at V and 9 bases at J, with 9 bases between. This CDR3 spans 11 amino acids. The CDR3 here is CSASIATEQFF. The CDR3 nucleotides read TGCAGTGCTAGCATAGCGACTGAGCAGTTCTTC.